Listed below are T cell receptor beta chains from one sample, sequenced in a study of Graves' ophthalmopathy and Graves' hyperthyroidism. TCRdb analysed the multiplex PCR reads with MiXCR anew, one entry per CDR3 protein. The table records about 1.1 million distinct CDR3 sequences, about 35% of them present only once. Sequencing used peripheral blood or thyroid tissue (not recorded which). All receptors come from an adult man with Graves' hyperthyroidism. Both conserved end residues are part of each CDR3. The order of the fields is D gene, V gene, clone size, J gene, CDR3 protein, CDR3 DNA. A D gene is named only where the DNA matches it firmly. Some rows mark clone size as missing; the rest say once, few, many or name a class of expanded clone.

>-|TRBV29-1|-|TRBJ1-2
CSGGQSYGYTF
TGCAGCGGGGGGCAGTCCTATGGCTACACCTTC
>-|TRBV12-3/TRBV12-4|-|TRBJ2-7
CASIPTGYEQYF
TGTGCCAGCATCCCCACAGGTTACGAGCAGTACTTC
>-|TRBV6-5|-|TRBJ1-4
CAPRDDSWEKLFF
TGTGCCCCCAGGGACGACAGTTGGGAAAAACTGTTTTTT
>-|TRBV14|-|TRBJ1-5
CASSQGSSWPQHF
TGTGCCAGCAGCCAGGGCAGTTCTTGGCCCCAGCATTTT
>-|TRBV15|-|TRBJ2-5
CATSSLVVYEETQYF
TGTGCCACCAGCAGCTTAGTTGTTTACGAAGAGACCCAGTACTTC
>-|TRBV7-9|-|TRBJ2-2
CASTHPGLGELFF
TGTGCCAGCACCCACCCGGGGTTGGGGGAGCTGTTTTTT
>TRBD1|TRBV20-1|many|TRBJ1-3
CSAPTGTGNTIYF
TGCAGTGCACCGACAGGGACTGGAAACACCATATATTTT
>TRBD1|TRBV19|-|TRBJ2-5
CASSIGAQGAGETQYF
TGTGCCAGTAGTATCGGAGCCCAGGGGGCAGGAGAGACCCAGTACTTC
>-|TRBV5-1|many|TRBJ1-1
CASSPTGNTEAFF
TGTGCCAGCAGCCCGACAGGGAACACTGAAGCTTTCTTT
>TRBD1|TRBV10-1|many|TRBJ2-7
CASSGRQGYEQYF
TGCGCCAGCTCGGGGCGACAGGGCTACGAGCAGTACTTC
>-|TRBV7-2|many|TRBJ2-6
CASSSGKGWANVLTF
TGTGCCAGCAGTAGCGGTAAGGGCTGGGCCAACGTCCTGACTTTC
>-|TRBV4-3|-|TRBJ1-1
CASSLGNWDTEAFF
TGCGCCAGCAGCCTGGGTAATTGGGACACTGAAGCTTTCTTT
>-|TRBV7-8|-|TRBJ1-2
CASSRGRLGYGYTF
TGCGCCAGCAGCCGGGGACGATTGGGGTATGGCTACACCTTC
>-|TRBV7-9|once|TRBJ2-7
CASATETYEQYF
TGTGCCAGCGCCACGGAAACCTACGAGCAGTACTTC
>-|TRBV19|-|TRBJ1-1
CASTLGGEVSEAFF
TGTGCCAGTACCCTGGGGGGCGAGGTCTCTGAAGCTTTCTTT
>TRBD1|TRBV5-6|-|TRBJ2-7
CASSLTGPNSYEQYF
TGTGCCAGCAGCCTGACAGGGCCGAACTCCTACGAGCAGTACTTC
>TRBD1|TRBV24-1|-|TRBJ2-5
CATSDLGDRNQPQYF
TGTGCCACCAGTGATCTCGGGGACAGAAATCAGCCCCAGTACTTC
>TRBD2|TRBV20-1|few|TRBJ2-3
CSASGTTGTDTQYF
TGCAGTGCTAGTGGGACTACCGGCACAGATACGCAGTATTTT
>-|TRBV6-5|many|TRBJ1-6
CASSDSQGPTNSPLHF
TGTGCCAGCAGTGATTCACAGGGACCGACTAATTCACCCCTCCACTTT
>-|TRBV24-1|-|TRBJ2-7
CATTEPYEQYF
TGTGCCACCACTGAGCCCTACGAGCAGTACTTC
>TRBD1|TRBV30|few|TRBJ1-5
CAWSQGALGNQPQHF
TGTGCCTGGAGTCAGGGGGCACTGGGCAATCAGCCCCAGCATTTT
>-|TRBV20-1|many|TRBJ2-7
CSARVPGAYEQYF
TGCAGTGCTAGGGTTCCAGGAGCCTACGAGCAGTACTTC
>-|TRBV7-9|-|TRBJ2-7
CASSLRGDRSYEQYF
TGCGCCAGCAGCCTTAGGGGGGATCGGTCCTACGAGCAGTACTTC
>-|TRBV10-3|many|TRBJ1-5
CAISGRPNQPQHF
TGTGCCATCTCGGGTCGGCCAAATCAGCCCCAGCATTTT
>-|TRBV19|many|TRBJ2-7
CASSITQGYEQYF
TGTGCCAGTAGTATAACACAGGGCTACGAGCAGTACTTC
>TRBD1|TRBV24-1|many|TRBJ1-1
CATQGQGATEAFF
TGTGCCACGCAGGGACAGGGGGCTACTGAAGCTTTCTTT
>TRBD1|TRBV10-3|-|TRBJ1-5
CAISDEDRVNQPQHF
TGTGCCATCAGTGATGAAGACAGGGTCAATCAGCCCCAGCATTTT
>-|TRBV20-1|few|TRBJ1-1
CSVEALGALGTEAFF
TGCAGTGTTGAGGCCCTTGGAGCCCTGGGCACTGAAGCTTTCTTT
>-|TRBV15|-|TRBJ2-2
CATSREVGNTGELFF
TGTGCCACCAGCAGAGAAGTTGGGAACACCGGGGAGCTGTTTTTT
>-|TRBV19|-|TRBJ1-4
CASTPRGSGPRNEKLFF
TGTGCCAGTACGCCACGGGGGTCGGGTCCTCGGAATGAAAAACTGTTTTTT
>-|TRBV5-5|many|TRBJ1-1
CASSLTGVRNTEAFF
TGTGCCAGCAGCTTGACGGGGGTCAGGAACACTGAAGCTTTCTTT
>TRBD1|TRBV29-1|-|TRBJ2-1
CSAQPTDRGMDNEQFF
TGCAGCGCTCAACCTACGGACAGGGGGATGGACAATGAGCAGTTCTTC
>TRBD1|TRBV29-1|-|TRBJ1-2
CSGITGGLAYGYTF
TGCAGCGGTATCACAGGGGGGCTGGCTTATGGCTACACCTTC
>-|TRBV6-6|many|TRBJ1-1
CASTEGLEAFF
TGTGCCAGCACCGAAGGACTTGAAGCTTTCTTT
>-|TRBV6-2/TRBV6-3|-|TRBJ1-1
CASSYGYRVGAEAFF
TGTGCCAGCAGTTACGGGTACAGGGTCGGTGCTGAAGCTTTCTTT
>TRBD1|TRBV20-1|few|TRBJ2-5
CSATPGGQVYF
TGCAGTGCAACCCCAGGGGGCCAGGTGTACTTC
>-|TRBV12-3/TRBV12-4|-|TRBJ1-5
CASSLEGGSQPQHF
TGTGCCAGCAGCCTGGAGGGGGGCAGTCAGCCCCAGCATTTT
>TRBD1|TRBV7-8|few|TRBJ1-1
CASSLVTGGFRGITEAFF
TGTGCCAGCAGTTTGGTGACAGGGGGCTTTAGGGGTATCACTGAAGCTTTCTTT
>TRBD2|TRBV10-2|once|TRBJ2-7
CATSMGLAGAYEQYF
TGTGCCACCAGTATGGGACTAGCGGGAGCCTACGAGCAGTACTTC
>-|TRBV20-1|many|TRBJ1-3
CSAETDGNTIYF
TGCAGTGCTGAGACAGATGGAAACACCATATATTTT
>-|TRBV7-9|-|TRBJ1-4
CASSRGEGNKKLFF
TGTGCCAGCAGCCGAGGGGAGGGGAATAAAAAACTGTTTTTT
>-|TRBV9|few|TRBJ1-1
CASSVGGGVNTEAFF
TGTGCCAGCAGCGTAGGGGGAGGGGTGAACACTGAAGCTTTCTTT
>-|TRBV19|many|TRBJ1-4
CASRGQSNEKLFF
TGTGCCAGTCGAGGACAGAGTAATGAAAAACTGTTTTTT
>-|TRBV6-5|many|TRBJ1-1
CASSYGASTEAFF
TGTGCCAGCAGTTACGGGGCGTCGACTGAAGCTTTCTTT
>TRBD1|TRBV2|once|TRBJ2-2
CASGGQGASGELFF
TGTGCCAGCGGAGGACAGGGCGCGTCCGGGGAGCTGTTTTTT
>TRBD2|TRBV11-2|-|TRBJ2-2
CASRGAGGTGELFF
TGTGCCAGCAGGGGAGCGGGAGGGACCGGGGAGCTGTTTTTT
>-|TRBV2|-|TRBJ1-5
CASSEVSVALGSNQPQHF
TGTGCCAGCAGTGAAGTGAGTGTGGCCCTCGGTAGCAATCAGCCCCAGCATTTT
>TRBD2|TRBV4-2|-|TRBJ2-5
CASSQDSTGGPIGGETQYF
TGTGCCAGCAGCCAAGATTCGACGGGAGGGCCTATAGGGGGAGAGACCCAGTACTTC
>TRBD2|TRBV3-1|-|TRBJ2-7
CASHSGSGYEQYF
TGTGCCAGCCACAGCGGGAGCGGCTACGAGCAGTACTTC
>-|TRBV20-1|many|TRBJ2-5
CSASPVGEETQYF
TGCAGTGCTAGCCCAGTCGGGGAAGAGACCCAGTACTTC
>-|TRBV7-2|once|TRBJ2-2
CASSFWQGNAGELFF
TGTGCCAGCAGCTTTTGGCAGGGTAACGCCGGGGAGCTGTTTTTT
>-|TRBV13|many|TRBJ2-7
CASRQSTGTPYEQYF
TGTGCCAGCAGGCAAAGTACCGGGACACCATACGAGCAGTACTTC